Below, 26 T cell receptor beta chains from the same sample are listed, as sequenced in a study of CD8+ T cells in alopecia areata. Following extraction, RNA underwent reverse transcription to cDNA, which served as the sequencing template. Here immunoSEQ multiplex PCR was the method, and the copy in TCRdb shows in-frame clones only, minus some. This table holds some 100,000 clones, just under 60% found once. As to treatment: oral pan-JAK inhibitor, 5-10 mg twice daily. This material consisted of CD8+ T cells sorted from blood, taken between weeks 55 and 65, from a patient treated with tofacitinib. These receptors all stem from a human donor with alopecia areata.

This clone was counted only a few times. The chain carries TRBV29-1 and TRBJ2-1; D is undetermined. V lost 4 bases and J lost 8, with 9 bases in between. This CDR3 contains 11 residues. In germline, CDR1 is SQVTM, CDR2 ANQGSEA. CDR3 nucleotide sequence: TGCAGCGTTGTTGTACTCGATGAGCAGTTCTTC. Translating gives CSVVVLDEQFF.

V gene TRBV13 combines with J gene TRBJ2-2, with 8 bases lining up with TRBD1. Trimming cost V 8 bases and J 2 bases; bases outside gene matches: 4. The CDR3 is 14 residues long. Germline CDR1 PRHDT, CDR2 FYEKMQ (reference sequence). The CDR3: CASRQGINTGELFF. As DNA, the CDR3 is TGTGCCAGCCGACAGGGGATAAACACCGGGGAGCTGTTTTTT.

This clone came up a few times. The chain uses TRBV7-9 and TRBJ2-1; D may match TRBD1 or TRBD2 (5 bases each). From germline, CDR1 is SEHNR and CDR2 FQNEAQ (reference sequence). The CDR3 contains 13 residues. Trimming stripped 10 bases from V and 5 bases from J, with 15 bases between. This CDR3 is CATRGGPNNEQFF. CDR3 in DNA: TGTGCCACGAGGGGCGGACCCAACAATGAGCAGTTCTTC.

The chain links TRBV4-1 to TRBJ2-3; D possibly corresponds to TRBD2 (5 bases). V was trimmed by 4 bases and J by 1 base, leaving 12 bases between them. The CDR3 covers 15 residues. CDR1 MGHRA and CDR2 YSYEKL come from the germline V gene. The CDR3 loop reads CASSLGLKGTDTQYF. The CDR3 coding sequence is TGCGCCAGCAGCCTAGGACTGAAAGGCACAGATACGCAGTATTTT.

Regarding this clone: Other DNA sequences in the sample encode the same CDR3. The chain links TRBV29-1 to TRBJ2-2; perhaps TRBD1 as D (6 bases). Germline V gene sequence: CDR1 SQVTM, CDR2 ANQGSEA. CDR3 length: 13 amino acids. V lost 6 bases and J 3 bases, leaving 11 bases between the germline ends. The CDR3: CSVVNRDTGELFF. For the CDR3, the DNA is TGCAGCGTGGTAAACAGGGACACCGGGGAGCTGTTTTTT.

The gene calls are TRBV6-5 and TRBJ2-2; D gene ambiguous. This CDR3 has 16 amino acids. The V gene's germline CDR1 is MNHEY and CDR2 SVGAGI. V lost 1 base to trimming and J lost 2 bases, with 11 bases between them. The chain's CDR3 is CASSYLGDLNTGELFF. CDR3 DNA sequence: TGTGCCAGCAGTTACTTAGGTGATCTAAACACCGGGGAGCTGTTTTTT.

The V and J genes are TRBV7-9 and TRBJ2-7, with TRBD1 matching over 9 bases. This CDR3 comprises 16 residues. Per germline, CDR1 SEHNR and CDR2 FQNEAQ (reference sequence). Trimming removed 4 bases from V and 4 bases from J; junction bases left unmatched: 11. CDR3: CASSSRIVGTGYEQYF. In DNA form, the CDR3 reads TGTGCCAGCAGCTCACGAATCGTCGGGACAGGGTACGAGCAGTACTTC.

This chain uses TRBV5-1 with TRBJ2-3, with D tentatively TRBD2 (7 bases). V lost 3 bases and J lost 2, with 16 bases in between. The CDR3 covers 16 residues. CDR1 is SGHRS and CDR2 is YFSETQ in the germline V gene. CDR3 region: CASSSRGAPLTDTQYF. In DNA form, the CDR3 reads TGCGCCAGCAGCTCACGGGGGGCCCCCCTCACAGATACGCAGTATTTT.

The chain recombines TRBV5-1 with TRBJ2-1, with D hard to call. The germline V gene encodes CDR1 SGHRS and CDR2 YFSETQ. V lost 5 bases, J lost 2 bases, and 8 bases lay in between. The CDR3 sequence is 13 residues long. CDR3 loop: CASRLSPYNEQFF. The CDR3 DNA reads TGCGCCAGCAGACTTAGCCCCTACAATGAGCAGTTCTTC.

The V gene is TRBV19, the J gene TRBJ1-1, with D possibly being TRBD1 (6 bases). Trimming shortened V by 6 bases and J by 5 bases, and 10 bases separated the two germline ends. CDR3 length: 12 residues. Germline V gene sequence: CDR1 LNHDA, CDR2 SQIVND (reference sequence). The CDR3 spells CASSQGSTEAFF. CDR3 bases: TGTGCCAGTAGCCAGGGGAGTACTGAAGCTTTCTTT.

This clone appeared a few times. The chain links TRBV10-3 to TRBJ2-4; TRBD2 matches 12 bases. Germline V gives CDR1 ENHRY, CDR2 SYGVKD. This CDR3 has 18 residues. V lost 5 bases, J lost 1 base, and 9 bases stayed unmatched. The CDR3 region has the DNA TGTGCCATCAGTACGACTAGCGGGAGCCAGTCGGCCAAAAACATTCAGTACTTC. Protein sequence: CAISTTSGSQSAKNIQYF.

The chain combines TRBV25-1 with TRBJ1-1, with a possible D match to TRBD1 (6 bases). The length of the CDR3 is 15 residues. Trimming cost V 6 bases and J 0 bases, with 14 bases left between them. Germline V gene data show CDR1 as MGHDK and CDR2 as SYGVNS. The CDR3 DNA reads as TGTGCCAGCAGCGTCATTAGGGACATGAACACTGAAGCTTTCTTT. Its protein product is CASSVIRDMNTEAFF.

The rearrangement joins TRBV4-1 to TRBJ1-5; a possible D gene is TRBD1 (6 bases). The CDR3 contains 15 residues. The V gene lost 1 base and the J gene lost 3 bases, with 10 bases spanning the gap. CDR1 and CDR2 (germline): MGHRA, YSYEKL. DNA for the CDR3: TGCGCCAGCAGCCAAGCCAGGGGCACCAATCAGCCCCAGCATTTT. This gives the protein CASSQARGTNQPQHF.

This clone was counted a few times. The DNA of the CDR3 is TGTGCCAGCAGCGATGGTAGAGGCTACACCTTC. It encodes CASSDGRGYTF. The chain has TRBV9 and TRBJ1-2; D gene uncertain. The CDR3 is 11 residues long. CDR1 is SGDLS, CDR2 YYNGEE, per germline. With 3 bases removed from V and 8 bases from J, the gap between germline ends came to 8 bases.

This sequence joins TRBV4-1 and TRBJ2-2; a weak D match, TRBD2 (6 bases). Germline loops: CDR1 MGHRA, CDR2 YSYEKL. The CDR3 runs to 15 residues. V lost 0 bases and J lost 7, with 12 bases in between. The DNA for the CDR3 is TGCGCCAGCAGCCAAGATCTGGGGGGAAACGGGGAGCTGTTTTTT. Translation: CASSQDLGGNGELFF.

V and J are TRBV4-1 and TRBJ2-3, with D maybe TRBD2 (6 bases). This CDR3 region has 13 residues. Trimming left V 4 bases short and J 5 bases short, with 10 bases between. CDR1 is MGHRA, CDR2 YSYEKL, per germline. CDR3 residues: CASSLGLLDTQYF. CDR3 bases: TGCGCCAGCAGCCTAGGACTACTAGATACGCAGTATTTT.

Here the CDR3 reads CATSRLKGPLPYEQYF. The DNA for the CDR3 is TGTGCCACCAGCAGATTAAAAGGGCCCCTTCCCTACGAGCAGTACTTC. V usage is TRBV15 and J usage is TRBJ2-7; D is undetermined. The CDR3 spans 16 residues. The V end lost 2 bases, the J end lost 2 bases, and 16 bases lay between the germline ends. Germline V lookup: CDR1 LNHNV, CDR2 YYDKDF (reference sequence).

The rearrangement links TRBV27 to TRBJ2-7; no firm D call. The CDR3 is 13 amino acids. Trimming removed 6 bases from V and 7 bases from J, with 16 bases in between. Germline values: CDR1 MNHEY, CDR2 SMNVEV (reference sequence). The CDR3 sequence is CASREQQRVEQYF. The CDR3 DNA reads as TGTGCCAGCAGGGAGCAACAACGGGTGGAGCAGTACTTC.

This clone was detected only once. This chain joins TRBV30 and TRBJ1-1, with unresolved D. Trimming left V 1 base short and J 0 bases short, with 12 bases between. Germline CDR1 is GTSNPN and CDR2 is SVGIG (reference sequence). This CDR3 is 15 amino acids long. The CDR3 region has the DNA TGTGCCTGGAGTGATTTCCGGCTTATGAACACTGAAGCTTTCTTT. The encoded protein is CAWSDFRLMNTEAFF.

In its sample, this clone was seen a few times. The chain employs TRBV5-6 and TRBJ2-3, with a weak D call TRBD2 (6 bases). V shed 0 bases and J shed 0 bases, with 17 bases lying between them. CDR3 length: 18 amino acids. The germline CDR1 and CDR2 sequences are SGHDT and YYEEEE. CDR3 in DNA: TGTGCCAGCAGCTTGGAGGGAGGCGGGGAGGCTAGCACAGATACGCAGTATTTT. Its protein product is CASSLEGGGEASTDTQYF.

This clone was seen more than once but under ten times. V gene TRBV23-1 combines with J gene TRBJ1-5, with D uncertain. Being an ORF, TRBV23-1 has a function that is uncertain. V was cut by 2 bases and J by 3 bases, with 5 bases left in between. The CDR3 has 13 residues. The CDR3 bases are TGCGCCAGCAGTCAAAAAGCCAATCAGCCCCAGCATTTT. Translated: CASSQKANQPQHF.

This clone was recorded a few times. The chain couples TRBV5-5 to TRBJ2-5; TRBD1 matches at 7 bases. V trimming: 4 bases; J trimming: 0 bases; junction bases outside the gene matches: 12. This CDR3 has 17 residues. Germline V gene sequence: CDR1 SGHKS, CDR2 YYEKEE (reference sequence). CDR3 bases: TGTGCCAGCAGCCCGGGACAGAGGCTCCCGCACCAAGAGACCCAGTACTTC. Translating gives CASSPGQRLPHQETQYF.

The chain carries TRBV5-6 and TRBJ1-2; 9 bases map to TRBD1. V lost 0 bases to trimming and J lost 7 bases; unmatched junction nucleotides: 4. The CDR3 length is 14 residues. CDR1 and CDR2 (germline): SGHDT, YYEEEE. CDR3 bases: TGTGCCAGCAGCTTGGGGACAGGGGTACTTGGCTACACCTTC. This encodes CASSLGTGVLGYTF. Full variable domain (missing parts from reference TRBV5-6 and TRBJ1-2): DAGVTQSPTHLIKTRGQQVTLRCSPKSGHDTVSWYQQALGQGPQFIFQYYEEEERQRGNFPDRFSGHQFPNYSSELNVNALLLGDSALYLCASSLGTGVLGYTFGSGTRLTVV.

This clone was recorded only once. The J gene is TRBJ2-2, the V gene TRBV9; the D is unclear. CDR1 SGDLS and CDR2 YYNGEE come from the germline V gene. Trimming removed 3 bases from V and 2 bases from J, with 2 bases in between. This CDR3 has 12 residues. The CDR3 loop reads CASSGNTGELFF. In DNA, the CDR3 is TGTGCCAGCAGCGGAAACACCGGGGAGCTGTTTTTT.

This chain uses TRBV4-1 with TRBJ2-1; D not certain. Germline-derived CDR1 and CDR2 are MGHRA and YSYEKL. The V gene lost 1 base and the J gene lost 6 bases, with 7 bases spanning the gap. There are 13 residues in the CDR3. The CDR3 loop is CASSQVESNEQFF. For the CDR3, the DNA is TGCGCCAGCAGCCAAGTAGAGTCCAATGAGCAGTTCTTC.

The chain recombines TRBV7-9 with TRBJ2-1, with D possibly matching TRBD1 (6 bases). The CDR3 totals 13 residues. The ends were cut back, 7 bases at V and 6 bases at J, with 13 bases in the middle. The germline CDR1 and CDR2 sequences are SEHNR and FQNEAQ (reference sequence). CDR3 DNA sequence: TGTGCCAGCACCTGGGGACAACCCAATGAGCAGTTCTTC. Translated, it gives CASTWGQPNEQFF. Looking up the rest from reference TRBV7-9 and TRBJ2-1 gives the full variable domain: DTGVSQNPRHKITKRGQNVTFRCDPISEHNRLYWYRQTLGQGPEFLTYFQNEAQLEKSRLLSDRFSAERPKGSFSTLEIQRTEQGDSAMYLCASTWGQPNEQFFGPGTRLTVL.